Here is one T cell receptor (beta chain) with its context. Its antigen is not identified. The entry originates in a study of T cell repertoires in cytomegalovirus infection. Across the whole study: Recently identified HLA-C-restricted CMV epitopes were among the peptides used.

TCRdb reprocessed the reads via MiXCR and lists one record per CDR3 protein. The sample lists 650,000 to 900,000 distinct CDR3 sequences, under 35% occurring once. Sequenced here: cultured CD8+ T cells from PBMCs, sampled from culture after CMV antigen stimulation. The source is a human donor in good health (CMV status not recorded). Some clones in this sample may be carry-over from other donors' samples.

CDR3 in DNA: TGTGCTAGTGGCCGGGACAGGGAAGTGAGCTATGGCTACACCTTC. This gives the protein CASGRDREVSYGYTF. The rearrangement links TRBV12-5 to TRBJ1-2; 9 bases agree with TRBD1. CDR1 LGHNT and CDR2 FRNRAP come from the germline V gene. This CDR3 has 15 residues. Trimming at V came to 6 bases and at J to 4 bases, leaving 9 bases not matched to a gene.